These 7 T cell receptor beta chains were all obtained from the same sample, sequenced in a study of STAT3 mutations in large granular lymphocyte leukemia. Study-wide points: At least one immunodominant TCR beta clonotype appeared in every T-cell large granular lymphocyte leukemia patient.

Profiled with immunoSEQ multiplex PCR; TCRdb holds only in-frame clones, not every one. The sample lists some 10,000 clones, about 88% occurring once. Their antigen targets remain unknown. Sequencing used peripheral blood mononuclear cells. Receptors were obtained from a man between 60 and 75 years old with T-cell large granular lymphocyte leukemia. Some clones in this sample may be carry-over from other donors' samples.

This chain links TRBV25-1 with TRBJ1-3; D ambiguous. Trimming pared 2 bases from V and 0 bases from J, leaving 5 bases between. In germline, CDR1 is MGHDK, CDR2 SYGVNS. The CDR3 totals 14 residues. The CDR3 region has the DNA TGTGCCAGCAGTGAAGAACGCTCTGGAAACACCATATATTTT. Translated: CASSEERSGNTIYF.

This chain links TRBV7-2 with TRBJ1-3; 8 nucleotides match TRBD1. Germline CDR1 SGHTA, CDR2 FQGNSA. This CDR3 is built from 17 residues. J gave up 0 bases and V 5 bases, and 9 bases lay outside the gene matches. CDR3 region: CASSKRQGTFSGNTIYF. The CDR3 DNA sequence: TGTGCCAGCAGCAAACGACAGGGGACCTTCTCTGGAAACACCATATATTTT.

The gene calls are TRBV2 and TRBJ2-5; no clear D. Germline values: CDR1 SNHLY, CDR2 FYNNEI. Deletions cut 3 bases from V and 1 base from J, with 6 bases between. The CDR3 loop spans 13 amino acids. CDR3 nucleotide sequence: TGTGCCAGCAGTGAGTTTACCCAAGAGACCCAGTACTTC. Translating it yields CASSEFTQETQYF.

This chain joins TRBV7-2 and TRBJ1-2; TRBD1 matches at 9 bases. The V segment lost 3 bases and the J segment 5 bases; nucleotides outside the gene matches: 4. Germline-derived CDR1 and CDR2 are SGHTA and FQGNSA. The CDR3 length is 14 residues. The DNA of the CDR3 is TGTGCCAGCAGCTTCACAGGGGGCTCTTATGGCTACACCTTC. It is translated as CASSFTGGSYGYTF.

The genes are TRBV5-4 and TRBJ2-7; TRBD2 agrees at 9 bases. The ends lost 0 bases at V and 2 bases at J; junction bases unmatched: 3. CDR1 and CDR2 (germline): SGHNT, YYREEE (reference sequence). This CDR3 spans 15 amino acids. Here the CDR3 reads CASSLAGGRAYEQYF. In DNA, the CDR3 is TGTGCCAGCAGCTTGGCTGGCGGGAGGGCCTACGAGCAGTACTTC. Full variable domain (rest looked up from reference TRBV5-4 and TRBJ2-7): ETGVTQSPTHLIKTRGQQVTLRCSSQSGHNTVSWYQQALGQGPQFIFQYYREEENGRGNFPPRFSGLQFPNYSSELNVNALELDDSALYLCASSLAGGRAYEQYFGPGTRLTVT.

The chain carries TRBV27 and TRBJ2-3, with D unclear. With 6 bases removed from V and 2 bases from J, the gap between germline ends came to 12 bases. Germline V gene data show CDR1 as MNHEY and CDR2 as SMNVEV (reference sequence). This CDR3 region has 14 residues. The CDR3 is CASRGTSATDTQYF. In DNA form, the CDR3 reads TGTGCCAGCAGAGGAACGTCGGCCACAGATACGCAGTATTTT.

This sequence joins TRBV27 and TRBJ1-2; a weak D match, TRBD1 (6 bases). Germline V CDR1 and CDR2: MNHEY, SMNVEV (reference sequence). Trimming stripped 6 bases from V and 4 bases from J, with 18 bases between. The CDR3 consists of 15 residues. The CDR3 spells CASSPSAGTSYGYTF. The CDR3 nucleotides are TGTGCCAGCAGCCCCTCGGCGGGGACATCCTATGGCTACACCTTC.